The clone carrying this TCR beta chain was recorded once. Its antigen remains unidentified. After isolation, RNA underwent reverse transcription to generate cDNA as the sequencing template. Some clones are missing from TCRdb's copy, which holds only in-frame ones; the method was immunoSEQ multiplex PCR. The sample comprises 150,000 to 200,000 clones, around 64% of which are singletons, and about 1.3% rests with the top ten. Germline V gives CDR1 WSHSY, CDR2 SAAADI. The CDR3 is made up of 15 amino acids. V gave up 2 bases and J gave up 2 bases; unmatched junction bases: 3. The data were obtained in a study of CD8+ T cells in alopecia areata. Overall study findings and caveats: Persistence during tofacitinib was seen for many expanded lesional clones in scalp and blood.

Treatment here: oral pan-JAK inhibitor, 5-10 mg twice daily. The source is a human donor with alopecia areata. The V gene is TRBV10-2, the J gene TRBJ1-5; 7 nucleotides agree with TRBD1. This specimen was CD4+ T cells sorted from blood, taken around week 50, from a patient treated with tofacitinib. This CDR3 reads CASSEDRDGNQPQHF. The CDR3 DNA follows: TGCGCCAGCAGTGAGGACAGGGATGGCAATCAGCCCCAGCATTTT.